This TCR beta chain was recovered during a study of cytomegalovirus exposure and HLA in healthy donors (dated 2017 in TCRdb). At the level of the whole study: According to a later analysis, one platform produced both the approximately 110 validation repertoires and the approximately 600 repertoires of the first cohort. Along with the roughly 610-subject first cohort, a separate validation cohort of around 120 different subjects was used. High-throughput TCR immunosequencing, statistical association of individual TCRs with disease status, and machine learning were combined to predict cytomegalovirus infection status. The study aimed to test whether signatures of past pathogen exposure could be identified by cataloging public T cell receptors.

Results the study describes overall, beyond this receptor: In vitro tests confirmed that a few of the cytomegalovirus-associated TCR beta chains recognize cytomegalovirus antigens. Most TCR sequences were seen in very few donors, while some public TCRs were found in many individuals. Cytomegalovirus status was reported to be diagnosed by the classifier with high specificity and sensitivity in both the original and validation cohorts. The study listed 164 TCR beta chains as associated with cytomegalovirus. It was suggested by the authors that the approach could potentially be generalized to other disease states and immunological phenotypes. A later analysis had no HLA typing for the validation cohort, so co-occurrence there was scored across all 110 or so repertoires. A later analysis found that TCRs clustered in the first cohort also tended to co-occur in the 95 to 150 validation repertoires, with 94% of cluster scores above 0.

The donors were included in the validation cohort of around 120 subjects, a group kept apart from the approximately 670-subject first cohort. The CDR3 has 14 amino acids, counting the end cysteine and phenylalanine. Solely the CDR3 DNA is kept, with 42 bases framed from the first base. Relative to germline, V is missing 3 bases and J is missing 8 bases, with 11 bases of the junction outside any gene match. Looking up the germline V gene yields CDR1 SQVTM and CDR2 ANQGSEA. The library came from the immunoSEQ multiplex PCR assay. The published analysis was carried out like this. A statistical classification framework was built for diagnosing cytomegalovirus status from the catalog of TCR beta chain sequences. TCRdb provides this immuneACCESS table in a form limited to in-frame rearrangements. Some clones are lacking; in checked studies, under half of them reflect an unresolved V gene, and why the rest are absent is not known. V, J and clone size derive from that table, while D and trimming were established from the DNA sequence. This sample gives 250,000 to 350,000 clones in total; nearly 90% of them show up just once. The ten largest clones take up roughly 0.96% of the sample.

Remarks on this clone: The antigen this receptor binds is unknown. Per-base qualities were not stored, and no clone one base away is much larger.

The receptor comes from a man younger than 40 in good health and CMV-seronegative. Sequenced sample: PBMCs. The chain employs TRBV29-1 and TRBJ1-2; 8 bases in between match TRBD1. The DNA is TGCAGCGTTGACGTACAGGGGGTGAGACTCGGCTACACCTTC. Its translation reads: CSVDVQGVRLGYTF.